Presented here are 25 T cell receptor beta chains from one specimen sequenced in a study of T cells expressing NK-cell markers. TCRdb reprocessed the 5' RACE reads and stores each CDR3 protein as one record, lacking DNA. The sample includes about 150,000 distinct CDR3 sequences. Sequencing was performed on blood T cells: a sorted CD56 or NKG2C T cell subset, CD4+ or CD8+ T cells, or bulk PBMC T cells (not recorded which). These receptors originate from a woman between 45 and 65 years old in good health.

The CDR3 region is CASSTAPGLAGNEQYF. The chain couples TRBV7-3 to TRBJ2-7; lacking DNA, the TRBD2 call made by TCRdb goes unchecked. CDR1 and CDR2 (germline): SGHTA, FQGTGA. This CDR3 is built from 16 residues.

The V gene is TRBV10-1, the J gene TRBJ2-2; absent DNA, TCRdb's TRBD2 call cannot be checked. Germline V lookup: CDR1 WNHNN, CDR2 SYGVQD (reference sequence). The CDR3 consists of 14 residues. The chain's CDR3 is CASQRQSNTGELFF.

CDR3 region: CASSELGQSEQYF. This chain connects TRBV25-1 to TRBJ2-7. The V gene's germline CDR1 is MGHDK and CDR2 SYGVNS. This CDR3 is 13 amino acids long.

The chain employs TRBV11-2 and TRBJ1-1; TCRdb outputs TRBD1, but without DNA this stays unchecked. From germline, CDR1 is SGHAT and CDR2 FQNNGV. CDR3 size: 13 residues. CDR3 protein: CASSNDRGTEAFF.

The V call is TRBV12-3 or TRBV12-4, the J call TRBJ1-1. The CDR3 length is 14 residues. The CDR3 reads CASSLRSQNTEAFF.

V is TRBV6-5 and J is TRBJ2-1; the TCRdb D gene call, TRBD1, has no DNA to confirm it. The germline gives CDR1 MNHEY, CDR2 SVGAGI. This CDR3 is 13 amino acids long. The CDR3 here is CASSSTGPDEQFF.

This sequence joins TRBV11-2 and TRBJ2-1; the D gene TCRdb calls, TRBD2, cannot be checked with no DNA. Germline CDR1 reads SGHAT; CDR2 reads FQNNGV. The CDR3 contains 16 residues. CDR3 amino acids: CASSSHSGNSYNEQFF.

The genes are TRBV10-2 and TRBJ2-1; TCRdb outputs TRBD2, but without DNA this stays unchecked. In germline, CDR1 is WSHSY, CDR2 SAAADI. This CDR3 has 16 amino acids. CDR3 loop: CASSRMGGGSYNEQFF.

The CDR3 loop reads CASSSPWTPDTQYF. The J gene is TRBJ2-3, the V gene TRBV6-6; TCRdb proposes TRBD1, but this gene call is untestable without DNA. From germline, CDR1 is MNHNY and CDR2 SVGAGI (reference sequence). The CDR3 length is 14 residues.

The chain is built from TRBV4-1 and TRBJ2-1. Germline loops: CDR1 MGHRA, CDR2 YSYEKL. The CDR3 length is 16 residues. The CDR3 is CASSQFDGSSYNEQFF.

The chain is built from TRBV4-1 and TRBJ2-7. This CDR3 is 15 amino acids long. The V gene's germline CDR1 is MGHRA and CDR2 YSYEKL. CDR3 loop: CASSQANIISYEQYF.

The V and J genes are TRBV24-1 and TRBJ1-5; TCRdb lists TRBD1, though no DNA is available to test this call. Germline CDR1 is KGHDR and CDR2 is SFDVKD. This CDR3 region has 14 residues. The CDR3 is CATSDGGSNQPQHF.

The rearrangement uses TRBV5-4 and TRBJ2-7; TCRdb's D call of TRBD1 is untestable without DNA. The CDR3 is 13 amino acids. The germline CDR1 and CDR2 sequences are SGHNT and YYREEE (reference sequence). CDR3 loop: CASSLFRGYEQYF.

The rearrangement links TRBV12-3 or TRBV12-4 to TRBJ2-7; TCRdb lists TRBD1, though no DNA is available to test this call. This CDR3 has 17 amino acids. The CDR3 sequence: CASSSAPAGGSSYEQYF.

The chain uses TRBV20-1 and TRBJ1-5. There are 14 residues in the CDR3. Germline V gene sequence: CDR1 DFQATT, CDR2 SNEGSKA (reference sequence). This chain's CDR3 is CSAREVDSNQPQHF.

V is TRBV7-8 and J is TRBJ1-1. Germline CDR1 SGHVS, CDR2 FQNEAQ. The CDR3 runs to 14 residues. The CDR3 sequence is CASSPTWANTEAFF.

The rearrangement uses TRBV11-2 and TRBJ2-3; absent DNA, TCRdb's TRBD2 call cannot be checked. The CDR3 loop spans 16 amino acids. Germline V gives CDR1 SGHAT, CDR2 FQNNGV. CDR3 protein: CASTITGPPVGDTQYF.

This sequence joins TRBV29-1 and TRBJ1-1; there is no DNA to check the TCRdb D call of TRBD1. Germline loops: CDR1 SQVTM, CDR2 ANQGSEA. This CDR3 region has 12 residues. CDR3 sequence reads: CSAARQRTEAFF.

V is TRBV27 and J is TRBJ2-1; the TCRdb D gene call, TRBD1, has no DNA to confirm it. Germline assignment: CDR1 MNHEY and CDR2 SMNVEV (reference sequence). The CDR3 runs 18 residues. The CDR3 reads CASSLYPGAPGVGDEQFF.

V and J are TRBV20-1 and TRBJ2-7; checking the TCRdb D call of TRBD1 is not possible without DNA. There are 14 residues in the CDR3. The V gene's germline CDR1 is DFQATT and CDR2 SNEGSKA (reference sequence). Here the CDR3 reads CSASSRDRVNEQYF.

CDR3 sequence: CASSQGTRNTEAFF. The chain is built from TRBV3-1 and TRBJ1-1. The CDR3 is 14 amino acids. Germline V gene sequence: CDR1 LGHDT, CDR2 YNNKEL (reference sequence). Full variable domain (outside the CDR3, taken from reference TRBV3-1 and TRBJ1-1): DTAVSQTPKYLVTQMGNDKSIKCEQNLGHDTMYWYKQDSKKFLKIMFSYNNKELIINETVPNRFSPKSPDKAHLNLHINSLELGDSAVYFCASSQGTRNTEAFFGQGTRLTVV.

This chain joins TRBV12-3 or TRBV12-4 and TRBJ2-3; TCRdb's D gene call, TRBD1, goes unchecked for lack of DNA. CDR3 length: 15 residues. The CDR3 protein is CASSVTGVSTDTQYF.

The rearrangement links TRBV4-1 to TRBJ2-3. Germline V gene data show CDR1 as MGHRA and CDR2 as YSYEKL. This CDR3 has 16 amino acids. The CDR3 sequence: CASSQVRNFDTDTQYF.

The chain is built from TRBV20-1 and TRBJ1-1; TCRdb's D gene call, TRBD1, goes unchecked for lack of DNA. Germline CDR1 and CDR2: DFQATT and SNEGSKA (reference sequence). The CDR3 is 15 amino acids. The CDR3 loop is CSAKDDPWGATEAFF.

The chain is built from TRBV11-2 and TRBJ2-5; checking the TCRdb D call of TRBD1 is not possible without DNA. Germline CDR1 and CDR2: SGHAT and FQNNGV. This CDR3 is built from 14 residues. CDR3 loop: CASSLTGGKETQYF.